This is a list of T cell receptor beta chains from one sample in a study of blood T cell repertoires in COVID-19. Assay used: immunoSEQ multiplex PCR; TCRdb lists only in-frame clones, some missing. This table has 250,000 to 300,000 clones, 75% to 90% appearing once. Material: peripheral blood. The source of these receptors is a woman aged 70-85 years with acute or convalescent COVID-19. Both conserved end residues are part of each CDR3. The D gene is left open where the match is weak. The size field is filled for only some rows; it gives once, few, many or a size class.

>-|-|TRBV9|TRBJ1-4
TGTGCCAGCAGCGAGGCGGTAGGAGAAAAACTGTTTTTT
CASSEAVGEKLFF
>-|TRBD1|TRBV11-2|TRBJ2-1
TGTGCCAGCAGCTTAATTGGGACAGGGGGCTACAATGAGCAGTTCTTC
CASSLIGTGGYNEQFF
>-|TRBD1|TRBV7-9|TRBJ1-5
TGTGCCAGCAGCTCTTCTACAGGGGCCCGAGGGGAGCCCCAGCATTTT
CASSSSTGARGEPQHF
>once|TRBD1|TRBV5-6|TRBJ2-2
TGTGCCAGCTTCAAGGGGACAGGGGGCTTTGGCGGGGAGCTGTTTTTT
CASFKGTGGFGGELFF
>-|-|TRBV5-6|TRBJ1-2
TGTGCCAGCAGCTTCAGTCAGGGGACGGGCGGCTACACCTTC
CASSFSQGTGGYTF
>-|TRBD1|TRBV7-9|TRBJ1-2
TGTGCCAGCAGCCCCGGGACAGGGGGCTCCCACTATGGCTACACCTTC
CASSPGTGGSHYGYTF
>-|-|TRBV6-5|TRBJ1-1
TGTGCCAGCAGTTACTCGACGGGGGACACTGAAGCTTTCTTT
CASSYSTGDTEAFF
>-|TRBD2|TRBV3-1/TRBV3-2|TRBJ2-1
TGTGCCAGCAGCCCGCCTAGCGGCCGTGAGCAGTTCTTC
CASSPPSGREQFF
>-|TRBD2|TRBV3-1/TRBV3-2|TRBJ2-1
TGTGCCAGCAGCCAAGATGCGGCGGGGGGTTGGGATGAGCAGTTCTTC
CASSQDAAGGWDEQFF
>-|-|TRBV6-6|TRBJ1-6
TGTGCCAGCAGTTACCTCACACAGGGTCAATCACCCCTCCACTTT
CASSYLTQGQSPLHF
>-|-|TRBV5-1|TRBJ1-2
TGCGCCAGCAGCTTGCAGGGAACCAACTATGGCTACACCTTC
CASSLQGTNYGYTF
>-|TRBD1|TRBV9|TRBJ2-5
TGTGCCAGCAACAAAGACAGGGGAATGGAGACCCAGTACTTC
CASNKDRGMETQYF
>-|TRBD2|TRBV5-1|TRBJ2-3
TGCGCCAGCAGCGTGACTAGCGGGGAAACAGATACGCAGTATTTT
CASSVTSGETDTQYF
>-|-|TRBV5-1|TRBJ1-6
TGCGCCAGCAGCTCCAGGGTAGGCAATTCACCCCTCCACTTT
CASSSRVGNSPLHF
>-|TRBD1|TRBV2|TRBJ1-2
TGTGCCAGCAGGGGCTTCCGCAGTGGGACCGGGACAGGGAAGGTCTGGTATGGCTACACCTTC
CASRGFRSGTGTGKVWYGYTF
>-|TRBD1|TRBV24-1|TRBJ2-3
TGTGCCACCAGTGACCCAGGGACAGGGGATATGGATACGCAGTATTTT
CATSDPGTGDMDTQYF